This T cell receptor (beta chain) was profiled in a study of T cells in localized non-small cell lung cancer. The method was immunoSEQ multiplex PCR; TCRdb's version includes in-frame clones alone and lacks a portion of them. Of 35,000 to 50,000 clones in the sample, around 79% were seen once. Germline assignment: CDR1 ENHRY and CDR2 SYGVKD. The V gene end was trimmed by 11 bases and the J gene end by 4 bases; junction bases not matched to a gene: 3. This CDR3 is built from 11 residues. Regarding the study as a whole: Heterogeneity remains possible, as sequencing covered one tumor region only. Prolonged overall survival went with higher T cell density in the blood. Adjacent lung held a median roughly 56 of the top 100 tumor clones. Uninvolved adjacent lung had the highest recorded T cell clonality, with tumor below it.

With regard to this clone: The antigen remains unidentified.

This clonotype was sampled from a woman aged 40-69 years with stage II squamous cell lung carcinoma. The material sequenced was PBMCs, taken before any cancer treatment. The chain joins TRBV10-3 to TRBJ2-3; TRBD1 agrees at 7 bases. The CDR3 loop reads CAAQGADTQYF. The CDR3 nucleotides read TGTGCCGCTCAGGGGGCAGATACGCAGTATTTT.